The clone carrying this T cell receptor (beta chain) came up once. It is likely a read error, because the conserved phenylalanine at the end of the CDR3 is missing. The DNA is left out, because the CDR3 cannot be placed on it with certainty; the CDR3 is given as TCRdb lists it. This sample is drawn from a study of CD8+CD57+ T cells in acquired aplastic anemia. Both ends counted, the CDR3 spans 10 residues. Germline V gene sequence: CDR1 MGHDK, CDR2 SYGVNS. Using genomic DNA as the template, TCR beta VDJ and CDR3 profiling was carried out. Via MiXCR, TCRdb re-called the reads, giving one row per CDR3 protein. The profile covers around 180,000 distinct CDR3 sequences, with 55% to 80% appearing a single time and 35% to 50% taken by the ten largest.

Source material: sorted CD4+, CD8+, or CD8+CD57+ T cells (not recorded which) from PBMCs. The sequence was collected from a human donor in good health. This rearrangement joins TRBV25-1 to TRBJ1-2; TRBD1 is the table's D call, not checked against the DNA. CDR3: CASSLRDREN.